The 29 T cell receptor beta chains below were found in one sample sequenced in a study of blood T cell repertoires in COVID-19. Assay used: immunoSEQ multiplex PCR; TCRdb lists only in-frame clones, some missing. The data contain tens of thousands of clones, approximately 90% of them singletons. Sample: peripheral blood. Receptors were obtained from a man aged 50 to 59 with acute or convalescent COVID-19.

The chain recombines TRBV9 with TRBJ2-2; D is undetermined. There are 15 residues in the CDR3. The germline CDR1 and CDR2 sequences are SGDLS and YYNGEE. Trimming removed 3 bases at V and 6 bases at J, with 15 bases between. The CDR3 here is CASSEARLGPGELFF. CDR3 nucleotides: TGTGCCAGCAGCGAGGCGCGTTTGGGCCCCGGGGAGCTGTTTTTT.

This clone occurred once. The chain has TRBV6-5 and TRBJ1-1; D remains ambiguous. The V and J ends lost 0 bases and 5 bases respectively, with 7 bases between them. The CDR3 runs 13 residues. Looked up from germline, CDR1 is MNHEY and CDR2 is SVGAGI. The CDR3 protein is CASSYSRRTEAFF. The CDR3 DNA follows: TGTGCCAGCAGTTACTCGCGGAGGACTGAAGCTTTCTTT.

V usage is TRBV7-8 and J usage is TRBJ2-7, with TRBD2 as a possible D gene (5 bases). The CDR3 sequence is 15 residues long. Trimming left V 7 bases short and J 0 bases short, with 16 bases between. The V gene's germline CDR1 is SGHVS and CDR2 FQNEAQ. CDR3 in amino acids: CASIKSGVGSYEQYF. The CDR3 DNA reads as TGTGCCAGCATCAAATCCGGGGTGGGCTCCTACGAGCAGTACTTC.

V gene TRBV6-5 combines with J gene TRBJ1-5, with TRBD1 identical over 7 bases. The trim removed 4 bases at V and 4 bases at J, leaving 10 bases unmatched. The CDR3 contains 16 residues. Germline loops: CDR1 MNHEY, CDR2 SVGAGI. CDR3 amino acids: CASSSTGALGNQPQHF. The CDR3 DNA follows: TGTGCCAGCAGTTCCACAGGGGCTTTAGGTAATCAGCCCCAGCATTTT.

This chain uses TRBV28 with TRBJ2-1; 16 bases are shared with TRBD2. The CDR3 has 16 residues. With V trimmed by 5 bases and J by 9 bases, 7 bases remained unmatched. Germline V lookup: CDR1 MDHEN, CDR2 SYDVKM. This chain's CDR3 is CASSGTSGGAGIEQFF. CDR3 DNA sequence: TGTGCCAGCAGTGGGACTAGCGGGGGGGCCGGTATTGAGCAGTTCTTC.

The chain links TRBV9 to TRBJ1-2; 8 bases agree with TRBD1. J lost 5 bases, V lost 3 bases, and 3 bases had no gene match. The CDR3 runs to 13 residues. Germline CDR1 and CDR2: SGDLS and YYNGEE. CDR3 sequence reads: CASSGRQGYGYTF. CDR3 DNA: TGTGCCAGCAGCGGCAGACAGGGGTATGGCTACACCTTC.

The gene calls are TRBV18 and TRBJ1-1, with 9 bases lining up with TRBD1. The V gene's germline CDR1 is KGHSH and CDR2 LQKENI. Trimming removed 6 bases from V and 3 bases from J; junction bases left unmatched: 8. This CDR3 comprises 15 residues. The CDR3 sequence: CASSRIQGADTEAFF. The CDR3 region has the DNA TGTGCCAGCTCTCGAATACAGGGGGCAGACACTGAAGCTTTCTTT.

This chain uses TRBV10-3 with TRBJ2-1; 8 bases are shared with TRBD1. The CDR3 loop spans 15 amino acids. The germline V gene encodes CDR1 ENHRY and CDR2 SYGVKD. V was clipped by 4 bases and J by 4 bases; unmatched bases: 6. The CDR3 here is CAISVEQGGYNEQFF. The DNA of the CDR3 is TGTGCCATCAGTGTCGAACAGGGGGGTTACAATGAGCAGTTCTTC.

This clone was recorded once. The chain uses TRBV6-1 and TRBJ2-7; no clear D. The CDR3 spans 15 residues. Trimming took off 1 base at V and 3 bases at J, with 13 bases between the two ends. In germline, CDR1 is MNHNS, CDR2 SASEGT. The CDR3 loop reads CASSEGSSLGYEQYF. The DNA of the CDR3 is TGTGCCAGCAGTGAAGGGAGTAGCCTGGGCTACGAGCAGTACTTC.

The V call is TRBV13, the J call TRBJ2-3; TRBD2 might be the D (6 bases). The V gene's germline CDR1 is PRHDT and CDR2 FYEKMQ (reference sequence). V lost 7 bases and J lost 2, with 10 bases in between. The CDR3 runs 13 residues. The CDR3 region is CASIRDSTDTQYF. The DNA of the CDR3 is TGTGCCAGCATAAGGGACTCCACAGATACGCAGTATTTT.

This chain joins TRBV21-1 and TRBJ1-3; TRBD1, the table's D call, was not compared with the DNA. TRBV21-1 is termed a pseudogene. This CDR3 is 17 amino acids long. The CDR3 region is CASSKTPQSAPGNTIYF. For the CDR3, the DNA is TGTGCCAGCAGCAAAACACCACAGTCGGCCCCTGGAAACACCATATATTTT.

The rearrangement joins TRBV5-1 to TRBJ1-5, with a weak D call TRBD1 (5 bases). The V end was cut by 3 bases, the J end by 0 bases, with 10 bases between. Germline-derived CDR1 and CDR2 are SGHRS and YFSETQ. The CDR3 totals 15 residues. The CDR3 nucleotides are TGCGCCAGCAGCTCCACGGGGGATAGCAATCAGCCCCAGCATTTT. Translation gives CASSSTGDSNQPQHF.

The CDR3 region is CASSVGGGGASYNEQFF. The CDR3 DNA follows: TGTGCCAGCAGCGTAGGCGGCGGGGGGGCCTCCTACAATGAGCAGTTCTTC. This chain links TRBV9 with TRBJ2-1, with 9 bases identical to TRBD2. V was clipped by 0 bases and J by 0 bases; unmatched bases: 4. Germline V gives CDR1 SGDLS, CDR2 YYNGEE. This CDR3 is built from 17 residues. The full variable domain, in which reference TRBV9 and TRBJ2-1 provide the parts outside the CDR3, is DSGVTQTPKHLITATGQRVTLRCSPRSGDLSVYWYQQSLDQGLQFLIQYYNGEERAKGNILERFSAQQFPDLHSELNLSSLELGDSALYFCASSVGGGGASYNEQFFGPGTRLTVL.

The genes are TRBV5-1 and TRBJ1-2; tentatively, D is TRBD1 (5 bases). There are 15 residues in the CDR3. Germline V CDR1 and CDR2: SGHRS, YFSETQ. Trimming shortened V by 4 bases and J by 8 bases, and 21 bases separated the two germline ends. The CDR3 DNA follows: TGCGCCAGCAGCCCGGCGGACGGCAGGGTGGGAGGCTACACCTTC. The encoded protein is CASSPADGRVGGYTF.

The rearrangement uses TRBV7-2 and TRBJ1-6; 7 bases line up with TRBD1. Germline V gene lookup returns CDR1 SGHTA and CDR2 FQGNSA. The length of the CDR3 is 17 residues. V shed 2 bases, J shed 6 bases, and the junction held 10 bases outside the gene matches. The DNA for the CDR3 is TGTGCCAGCAGCTTAATGGCCTCAAACAGGGGTAATTCACCCCTCCACTTT. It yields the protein CASSLMASNRGNSPLHF.

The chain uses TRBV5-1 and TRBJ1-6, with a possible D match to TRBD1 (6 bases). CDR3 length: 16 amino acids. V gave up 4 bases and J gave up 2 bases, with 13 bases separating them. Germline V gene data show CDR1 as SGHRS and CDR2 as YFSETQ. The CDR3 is CASSRTASTYNSPLHF. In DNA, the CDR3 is TGCGCCAGCAGCCGGACAGCGTCCACCTATAATTCACCCCTCCACTTT.

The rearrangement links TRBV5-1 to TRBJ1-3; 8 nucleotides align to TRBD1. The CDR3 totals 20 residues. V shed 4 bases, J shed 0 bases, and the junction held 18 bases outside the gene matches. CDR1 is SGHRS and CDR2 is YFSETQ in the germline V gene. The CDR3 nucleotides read TGCGCCAGCAGCAGAACCGGACAGGGTAGAACCACTCCCTCTGGAAACACCATATATTTT. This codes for CASSRTGQGRTTPSGNTIYF.

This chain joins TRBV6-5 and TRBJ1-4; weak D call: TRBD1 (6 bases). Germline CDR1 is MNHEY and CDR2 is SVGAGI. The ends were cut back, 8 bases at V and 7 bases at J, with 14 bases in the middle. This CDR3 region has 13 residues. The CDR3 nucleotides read TGTGCCAGCTGCGGGGGGCGGTGTGAAAAACTGTTTTTT. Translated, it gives CASCGGRCEKLFF.

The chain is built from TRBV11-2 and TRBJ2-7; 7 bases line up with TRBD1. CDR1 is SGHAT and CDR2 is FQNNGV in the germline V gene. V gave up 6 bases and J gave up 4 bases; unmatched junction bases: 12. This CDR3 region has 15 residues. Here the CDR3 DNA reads TGTGCCAGCAGGCCTATTAAGGGACAGCTTTACGAGCAGTACTTC. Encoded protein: CASRPIKGQLYEQYF. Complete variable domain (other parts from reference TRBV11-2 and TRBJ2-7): EAGVAQSPRYKIIEKRQSVAFWCNPISGHATLYWYQQILGQGPKLLIQFQNNGVVDDSQLPKDRFSAERLKGVDSTLKIQPAKLEDSAVYLCASRPIKGQLYEQYFGPGTRLTVT.

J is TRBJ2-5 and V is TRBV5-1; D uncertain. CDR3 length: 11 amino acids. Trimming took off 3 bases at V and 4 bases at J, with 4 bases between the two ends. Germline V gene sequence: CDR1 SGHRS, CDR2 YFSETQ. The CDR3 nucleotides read TGCGCCAGCAGCTCCGGAGAGACCCAGTACTTC. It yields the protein CASSSGETQYF. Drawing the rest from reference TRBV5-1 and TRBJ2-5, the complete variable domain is KAGVTQTPRYLIKTRGQQVTLSCSPISGHRSVSWYQQTPGQGLQFLFEYFSETQRNKGNFPGRFSGRQFSNSRSEMNVSTLELGDSALYLCASSSGETQYFGPGTRLLVL.

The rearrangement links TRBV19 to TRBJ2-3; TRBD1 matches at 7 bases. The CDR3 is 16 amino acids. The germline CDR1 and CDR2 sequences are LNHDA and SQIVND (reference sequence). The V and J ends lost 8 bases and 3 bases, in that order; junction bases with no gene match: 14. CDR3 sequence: CASRKPGTVLTDTQYF. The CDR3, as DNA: TGTGCCAGTCGAAAACCCGGGACAGTTCTTACAGATACGCAGTATTTT.

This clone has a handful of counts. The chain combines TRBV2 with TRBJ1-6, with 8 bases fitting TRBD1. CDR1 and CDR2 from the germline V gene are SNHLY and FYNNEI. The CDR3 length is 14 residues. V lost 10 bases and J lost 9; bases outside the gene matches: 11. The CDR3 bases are TGTGCCACCCACCTGGACAGGGCGGGTTCACCCCTCCACTTT. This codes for CATHLDRAGSPLHF.

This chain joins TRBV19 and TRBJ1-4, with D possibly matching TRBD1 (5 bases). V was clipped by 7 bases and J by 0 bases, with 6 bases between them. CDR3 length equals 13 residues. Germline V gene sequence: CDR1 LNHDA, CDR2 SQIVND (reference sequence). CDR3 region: CASKGATNEKLFF. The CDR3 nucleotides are TGTGCCAGTAAAGGGGCAACTAATGAAAAACTGTTTTTT. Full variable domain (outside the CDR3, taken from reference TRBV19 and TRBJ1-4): DGGITQSPKYLFRKEGQNVTLSCEQNLNHDAMYWYRQDPGQGLRLIYYSQIVNDFQKGDIAEGYSVSREKKESFPLTVTSAQKNPTAFYLCASKGATNEKLFFGSGTQLSVL.

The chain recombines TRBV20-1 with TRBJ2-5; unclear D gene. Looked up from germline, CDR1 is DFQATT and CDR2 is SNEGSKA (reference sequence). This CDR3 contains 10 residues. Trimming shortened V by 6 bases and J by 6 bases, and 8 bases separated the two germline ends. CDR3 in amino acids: CSASTKTQYF. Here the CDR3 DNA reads TGCAGTGCCTCAACAAAGACCCAGTACTTC.

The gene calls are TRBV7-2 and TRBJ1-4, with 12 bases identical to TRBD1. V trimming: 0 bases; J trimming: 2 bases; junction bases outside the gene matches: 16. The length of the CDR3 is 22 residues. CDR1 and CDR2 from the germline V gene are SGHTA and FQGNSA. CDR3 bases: TGTGCCAGCAGCTTAGCATCCGACCGGGGGACAGGGGGCGCAGGTACTAATGAAAAACTGTTTTTT. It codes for CASSLASDRGTGGAGTNEKLFF.

This CDR3 is CASRLSADANTEAFF. For the CDR3, the DNA is TGTGCCAGCAGGCTTTCGGCGGATGCCAACACTGAAGCTTTCTTT. The genes are TRBV6-1 and TRBJ1-1; D is ambiguous. The CDR3 covers 15 residues. V was clipped by 6 bases and J by 2 bases, with 16 bases between them. Germline values: CDR1 MNHNS, CDR2 SASEGT.

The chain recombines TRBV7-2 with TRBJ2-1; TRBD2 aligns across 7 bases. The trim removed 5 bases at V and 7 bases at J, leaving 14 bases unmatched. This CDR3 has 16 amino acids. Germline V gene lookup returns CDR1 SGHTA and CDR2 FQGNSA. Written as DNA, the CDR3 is TGTGCCAGCAGCCCCCAGGGCGGGGGTATATCGAATGAGCAGTTCTTC. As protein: CASSPQGGGISNEQFF.

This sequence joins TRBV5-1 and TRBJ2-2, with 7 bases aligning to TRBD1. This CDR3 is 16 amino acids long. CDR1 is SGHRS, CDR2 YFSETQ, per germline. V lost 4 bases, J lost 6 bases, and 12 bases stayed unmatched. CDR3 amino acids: CASSPPGTVRAGELFF. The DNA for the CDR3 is TGCGCCAGCAGCCCGCCGGGGACAGTCCGGGCCGGGGAGCTGTTTTTT.

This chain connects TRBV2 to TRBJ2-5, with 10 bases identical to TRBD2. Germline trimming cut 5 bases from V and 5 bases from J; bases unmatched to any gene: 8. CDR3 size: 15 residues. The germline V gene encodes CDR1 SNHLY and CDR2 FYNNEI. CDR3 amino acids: CASSLAGAYEETQYF. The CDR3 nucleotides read TGTGCCAGCAGTCTAGCGGGGGCCTACGAGGAGACCCAGTACTTC. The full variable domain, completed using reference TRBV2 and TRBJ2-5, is EPEVTQTPSHQVTQMGQEVILRCVPISNHLYFYWYRQILGQKVEFLVSFYNNEISEKSEIFDDQFSVERPDGSNFTLKIRSTKLEDSAMYFCASSLAGAYEETQYFGPGTRLLVL.